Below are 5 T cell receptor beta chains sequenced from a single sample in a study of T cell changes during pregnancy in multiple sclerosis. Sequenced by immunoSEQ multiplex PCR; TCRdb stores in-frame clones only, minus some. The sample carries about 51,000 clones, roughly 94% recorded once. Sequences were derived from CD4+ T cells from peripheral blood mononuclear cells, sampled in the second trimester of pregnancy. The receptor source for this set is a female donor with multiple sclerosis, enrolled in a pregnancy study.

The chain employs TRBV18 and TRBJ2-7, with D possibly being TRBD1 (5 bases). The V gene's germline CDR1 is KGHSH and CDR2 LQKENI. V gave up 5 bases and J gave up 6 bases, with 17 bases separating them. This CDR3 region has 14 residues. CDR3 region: CASSAGRGWPEQYF. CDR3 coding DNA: TGTGCCAGCTCAGCAGGAAGGGGATGGCCCGAGCAGTACTTC.

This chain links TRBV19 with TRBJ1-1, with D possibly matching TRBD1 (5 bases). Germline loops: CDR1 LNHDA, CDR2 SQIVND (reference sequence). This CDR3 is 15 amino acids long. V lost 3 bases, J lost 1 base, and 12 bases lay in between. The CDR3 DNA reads TGTGCCAGTAGTATGGGGGGAATGTGGAACACTGAAGCTTTCTTT. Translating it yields CASSMGGMWNTEAFF.

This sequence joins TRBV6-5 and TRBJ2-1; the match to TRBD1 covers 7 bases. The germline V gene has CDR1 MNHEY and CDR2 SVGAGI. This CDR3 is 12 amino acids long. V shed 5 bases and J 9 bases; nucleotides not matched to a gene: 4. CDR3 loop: CASSGDRVEQFF. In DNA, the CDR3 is TGTGCCAGCAGTGGCGACAGGGTTGAGCAGTTCTTC.

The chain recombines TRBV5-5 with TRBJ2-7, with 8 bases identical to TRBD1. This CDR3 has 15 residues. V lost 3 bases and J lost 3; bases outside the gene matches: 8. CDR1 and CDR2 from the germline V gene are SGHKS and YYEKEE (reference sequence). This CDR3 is CASSWTGIRGYEQYF. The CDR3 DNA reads TGTGCCAGCAGCTGGACAGGGATTAGGGGCTACGAGCAGTACTTC.

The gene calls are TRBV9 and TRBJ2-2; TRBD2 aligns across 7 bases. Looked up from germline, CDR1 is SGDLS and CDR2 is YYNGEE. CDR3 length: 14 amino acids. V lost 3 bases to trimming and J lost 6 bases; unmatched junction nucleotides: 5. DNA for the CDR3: TGTGCCAGCAGCGAGCGCCGGGGGGCCGGGGAGCTGTTTTTT. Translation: CASSERRGAGELFF.